The source of this TCR beta chain is a study of CD8 T cells in ankylosing spondylitis. This clonotype was picked up many times. What it binds is unknown. For TCR beta, libraries came from quantitative 5'-RACE with molecular barcodes. MiXCR, applied by TCRdb to the 5' RACE reads, yields one record per CDR3 protein. This table has around 220,000 distinct CDR3 sequences, 10% appearing once. Findings of the study overall: Matched ankylosing spondylitis synovial fluid reportedly contained a significantly enriched population of disease-linked clones. Those disease-linked clones were CD8+; they were also relatively rare in peripheral blood. In ankylosing spondylitis blood, a motif of seven to nine highly homologous TCR beta variants appeared characteristic.

This CDR3 region has 14 residues. The V and J ends lost 7 bases and 0 bases respectively, with 9 bases between them. The chain uses TRBV12-3 or TRBV12-4 and TRBJ1-4; D unclear. Sequenced sample: blood, either unsorted or a sorted T cell fraction (not recorded which). This clonotype was sampled from a male donor with ankylosing spondylitis or in good health (not recorded which). CDR3 residues: CASTWTSTNEKLFF. CDR3 in DNA: TGTGCCAGCACCTGGACCTCAACTAATGAAAAACTGTTTTTT.